Following are 20 T cell receptor beta chains from one sample sequenced in a study of blood T cell repertoires in COVID-19. Clones were read by immunoSEQ multiplex PCR, and TCRdb kept only the in-frame ones, dropping some. The table has 250,000 to 300,000 clones, 70% to 90% seen once. The sample taken for sequencing was peripheral blood. The receptors originated from a man in his 60s who had recovered from COVID-19.

V usage is TRBV27 and J usage is TRBJ2-1; 13 bases map to TRBD2. The germline V gene encodes CDR1 MNHEY and CDR2 SMNVEV (reference sequence). Trimming removed 7 bases from V and 0 bases from J; junction bases left unmatched: 9. The CDR3 is 18 amino acids. Written as DNA, the CDR3 is TGTGCCAGCACCCTACTAGCGGGAGGGCCGAGCTCCTACAATGAGCAGTTCTTC. This codes for CASTLLAGGPSSYNEQFF.

The genes are TRBV7-2 and TRBJ1-6; the D gene is possibly TRBD1 (5 bases). There are 15 residues in the CDR3. V shed 6 bases and J shed 10 bases, with 19 bases lying between them. CDR1 and CDR2 (germline): SGHTA, FQGNSA. The CDR3 reads CASRPGGRRESPLHF. CDR3 sequence (DNA): TGTGCCAGCAGACCCGGGGGTAGGCGTGAGTCACCCCTCCACTTT.

V gene TRBV19 combines with J gene TRBJ2-7, with D tentatively TRBD2 (5 bases). Germline loops: CDR1 LNHDA, CDR2 SQIVND (reference sequence). V was clipped by 2 bases and J by 3 bases, with 8 bases between them. The CDR3 is 13 amino acids. The CDR3 loop reads CASSISGNYEQYF. The CDR3 nucleotides are TGTGCCAGTAGTATATCCGGGAACTACGAGCAGTACTTC.

This clone was recorded a few times. J is TRBJ2-7 and V is TRBV5-1; tentatively, D is TRBD1 (5 bases). Trimming pared 2 bases from V and 3 bases from J, leaving 9 bases between. From germline, CDR1 is SGHRS and CDR2 YFSETQ. CDR3 length: 13 amino acids. The CDR3 protein is CASSFQGNYEQYF. CDR3 bases: TGCGCCAGCAGCTTCCAGGGTAACTACGAGCAGTACTTC.

The chain is built from TRBV19 and TRBJ1-2; possibly TRBD1 for D (5 bases). Looked up from germline, CDR1 is LNHDA and CDR2 is SQIVND (reference sequence). This CDR3 comprises 13 residues. V lost 10 bases and J 4 bases, leaving 16 bases between the germline ends. The CDR3 loop reads CATTGGGFYGYTF. DNA for the CDR3: TGTGCCACCACCGGCGGGGGGTTCTATGGCTACACCTTC.

V gene TRBV10-3 combines with J gene TRBJ2-3; 8 bases are shared with TRBD2. The CDR3 covers 16 residues. Germline trimming cut 0 bases from V and 5 bases from J; bases unmatched to any gene: 7. The V gene's germline CDR1 is ENHRY and CDR2 SYGVKD. CDR3: CAISESGLAGRDTQYF. The CDR3 DNA follows: TGTGCCATCAGTGAGTCGGGGTTAGCGGGGAGAGATACGCAGTATTTT.

V and J are TRBV11-2 and TRBJ2-7; 9 positions match TRBD1. The J segment lost 3 bases and the V segment lost 3 bases, leaving 15 bases of the junction unmatched. The CDR3 is made up of 18 amino acids. Germline V gene sequence: CDR1 SGHAT, CDR2 FQNNGV. This CDR3 is CASSLNSDRTGGFYEQYF. CDR3 DNA sequence: TGTGCCAGCAGCTTGAACTCAGACAGAACAGGGGGCTTCTACGAGCAGTACTTC.

The chain has TRBV3-1 (or the pseudogene TRBV3-2) and TRBJ2-7, with TRBD2 as a possible D gene (6 bases). In germline, CDR1 is LGHDT, CDR2 YNNKEL (reference sequence). CDR3 length: 14 amino acids. Deletions cut 5 bases from V and 6 bases from J, with 17 bases between. CDR3 sequence: CASSNWDSRGEQYF. Written as DNA, the CDR3 is TGTGCCAGCAGCAATTGGGACTCCCGGGGCGAGCAGTACTTC.

This chain joins TRBV2 and TRBJ2-5, with a tentative D call TRBD1 (5 bases). The CDR3 has 15 amino acids. Germline V gene sequence: CDR1 SNHLY, CDR2 FYNNEI. The V and J ends lost 7 bases and 2 bases respectively, with 17 bases between them. The DNA for the CDR3 is TGTGCCAGCACGGTTAGCAGTGGGGCGCAAGAGACCCAGTACTTC. It yields the protein CASTVSSGAQETQYF.

This clone was seen a few times. This rearrangement joins TRBV28 to TRBJ2-7; TRBD2 might be the D (5 bases). This CDR3 region has 13 residues. Trimming left V 3 bases short and J 2 bases short, with 8 bases between. CDR1 is MDHEN, CDR2 SYDVKM, per germline. The CDR3, as DNA: TGTGCCAGCAGTTTCGCCGGGACCTACGAGCAGTACTTC. Translating gives CASSFAGTYEQYF.

The J gene is TRBJ2-1, the V gene TRBV18, with TRBD2 as a possible D gene (7 bases). The length of the CDR3 is 15 residues. Trimming removed 6 bases at V and 8 bases at J, with 20 bases between. The germline V gene encodes CDR1 KGHSH and CDR2 LQKENI. The CDR3 coding sequence is TGTGCCAGCTCGAACGCTATACGGGGGGCGGATGAGCAGTTCTTC. Translation gives CASSNAIRGADEQFF.

This clone was observed a few times. The rearrangement links TRBV4-1 to TRBJ1-4; maybe TRBD1 (6 bases). V lost 4 bases to trimming and J lost 8 bases, with 8 bases between them. Germline loops: CDR1 MGHRA, CDR2 YSYEKL. The CDR3 loop spans 12 amino acids. The CDR3 DNA follows: TGCGCCAGCAGCCCCGACAGGGAAAAACTGTTTTTT. Protein: CASSPDREKLFF.

This clone was detected once. V gene TRBV6-5 combines with J gene TRBJ2-3; 11 nucleotides agree with TRBD1. CDR3 length: 14 residues. Germline CDR1 MNHEY, CDR2 SVGAGI. The V segment lost 8 bases and the J segment 5 bases; nucleotides outside the gene matches: 6. The CDR3 DNA is TGTGCCAGCGGCAGGGACAGGGGGGGAGATACGCAGTATTTT. Protein product: CASGRDRGGDTQYF.

V and J are TRBV21-1 and TRBJ1-1. TRBV21-1 is shown as a pseudogene. The CDR3 length is 15 residues. The CDR3 coding sequence is TGTGCCAGCAGCAAAGTCCGGGGGACTCGGACTGAAGCTTTCTTT. Translated: CASSKVRGTRTEAFF.

V and J are TRBV9 and TRBJ2-2; D is possibly TRBD1 (5 bases). V gave up 0 bases and J gave up 6 bases, with 9 bases separating them. The length of the CDR3 is 14 residues. The germline gives CDR1 SGDLS, CDR2 YYNGEE. CDR3 sequence: CASSVGRVSGELFF. CDR3 DNA sequence: TGTGCCAGCAGCGTAGGCAGGGTTTCCGGGGAGCTGTTTTTT. Filled out from reference TRBV9 and TRBJ2-2, the complete variable domain reads DSGVTQTPKHLITATGQRVTLRCSPRSGDLSVYWYQQSLDQGLQFLIQYYNGEERAKGNILERFSAQQFPDLHSELNLSSLELGDSALYFCASSVGRVSGELFFGEGSRLTVL.

The chain couples TRBV5-1 to TRBJ1-3, with D unclear. V lost 2 bases and J 0 bases, leaving 9 bases between the germline ends. Germline V gene data show CDR1 as SGHRS and CDR2 as YFSETQ. This CDR3 has 15 amino acids. The CDR3 coding sequence is TGCGCCAGCAGCTTTGGCGGGGACTCTGGAAACACCATATATTTT. It specifies CASSFGGDSGNTIYF.

Here the CDR3 DNA reads TGTGCCAGCAGCCCGGGACAGAGATCACCCCTCCACTTT. It translates to CASSPGQRSPLHF. This rearrangement joins TRBV2 to TRBJ1-6; 7 positions agree with TRBD1. V trimming: 6 bases; J trimming: 10 bases; junction bases outside the gene matches: 6. Germline lookup yields CDR1 SNHLY and CDR2 FYNNEI. The CDR3 spans 13 residues.

In this sample, this clone turned up many times. CDR3 sequence reads: CASSQTQGGEKLFF. The CDR3 DNA sequence: TGTGCCAGCAGTCAGACCCAGGGAGGGGAAAAACTGTTTTTT. The chain uses TRBV6-5 and TRBJ1-4; D is perhaps TRBD1 (5 bases). Germline V gives CDR1 MNHEY, CDR2 SVGAGI. V was shortened by 5 bases and J by 8 bases, with 15 bases between the two germline ends. This CDR3 has 14 amino acids.

The genes are TRBV29-1 and TRBJ2-5; 8 bases are a match to TRBD2. Germline values: CDR1 SQVTM, CDR2 ANQGSEA. The CDR3 is 15 residues long. Trimming cost V 1 base and J 4 bases; bases outside gene matches: 8. DNA for the CDR3: TGCAGCGTTGAAGGGGGATCGGGGGGGTCAGAGACCCAGTACTTC. Translated, it gives CSVEGGSGGSETQYF.

CDR3 nucleotides: TGTGCCAGTAGTGTTACGGTGCAGACTGCTAACTATGGCTACACCTTC. Its translation is CASSVTVQTANYGYTF. The chain is built from TRBV19 and TRBJ1-2; no definite D call. Looked up from germline, CDR1 is LNHDA and CDR2 is SQIVND (reference sequence). The CDR3 consists of 16 residues. The germline V and J ends were trimmed by 5 bases and 0 bases, with 16 bases remaining between them.